This TCR beta chain was captured in a study of blood T cell repertoires in COVID-19. Generated by immunoSEQ multiplex PCR, the TCRdb table keeps only in-frame clones and is missing some. This table holds around 300,000 clones, about nine tenths found once. Input material: PBMCs or T cells enriched from blood (not recorded which). This receptor was identified in an older woman who had recovered from COVID-19.

The CDR3 DNA reads TGTGCCAGCAGCTTGAGGGGCCCCCCCGGGGGGCAGTATTTT. This sequence encodes CASSLRGPPGGQYF. V and J are TRBV5-6 and TRBJ2-3, with D perhaps matching TRBD2 (6 bases). V lost 1 base and J 11 bases, leaving 17 bases between the germline ends. CDR1 is SGHDT and CDR2 is YYEEEE in the germline V gene. The CDR3 length is 14 residues.